This T cell receptor (beta chain) was identified during a study of regulatory T cells in long-lasting Graves disease. Regarding the study as a whole: Authors noted too few samples as a limitation.

Of note for this clonotype: Its antigen remains unknown.

Assembly of TCR beta libraries relied on iRepertoire HTBI primers together with Arm-PCR of CDR3 regions. Each CDR3 protein is one row after TCRdb ran MiXCR on the multiplex PCR reads. The sample consists of 300,000 to 400,000 distinct CDR3 sequences, 15% to 17% of them appearing once. The time point denotes: newly diagnosed GD, antithyroid drugs for less than 3 months. PBMC RNA was the source of the TCR library. This CDR3 contains 15 residues. The germline gives CDR1 DFQATT, CDR2 SNEGSKA (reference sequence). Losses at the gene ends were 0 bases for V and 9 bases for J; bases not matched to a gene: 8.

The TCR sequence derives from a female donor with Graves disease. The chain joins TRBV20-1 to TRBJ2-1; the match to TRBD2 covers 10 bases. Sequenced here: peripheral blood mononuclear cells (PBMCs), sampled at new diagnosis, from a patient treated with antithyroid drugs. The CDR3 here is CSARESGRALGEQFF. CDR3 sequence (DNA): TGCAGTGCTAGAGAAAGCGGGAGGGCCCTCGGTGAGCAGTTCTTC.